These 4 T cell receptor beta chains were sequenced from one sample in a study of blood T cell repertoires in COVID-19. Sequenced by immunoSEQ multiplex PCR; TCRdb stores in-frame clones only, minus some. This table has approximately 300,000 clones, around 90% appearing once. The sequenced sample consisted of peripheral blood. The receptors were gathered from a man younger than 30 with active or convalescent COVID-19.

This chain joins TRBV5-1 and TRBJ1-1; TRBD1 agrees at 10 bases. V dropped 4 bases and J dropped 0; count of bases not matched to a gene: 6. CDR3 size: 16 residues. The germline V gene has CDR1 SGHRS and CDR2 YFSETQ. The CDR3 reads CASSPGQGNMNTEAFF. DNA of the CDR3: TGCGCCAGCAGCCCGGGACAGGGGAACATGAACACTGAAGCTTTCTTT.

This chain links TRBV7-9 with TRBJ2-1; TRBD1 is a possible D gene (5 bases). V was trimmed by 4 bases and J by 5 bases, leaving 15 bases between them. The CDR3 covers 15 residues. Germline-derived CDR1 and CDR2 are SEHNR and FQNEAQ (reference sequence). For the CDR3, the DNA is TGTGCCAGCAGCTCTGGATACGACAGACACAATGAGCAGTTCTTC. It translates to CASSSGYDRHNEQFF.

This clone was recorded once. The rearrangement joins TRBV4-3 to TRBJ1-4; D gene uncertain. The germline CDR1 and CDR2 sequences are LGHNA and YSLEER. The germline V and J ends were trimmed by 0 bases and 2 bases, with 13 bases remaining between them. This CDR3 comprises 17 residues. CDR3 DNA sequence: TGCGCCAGCAGCCAAGATCAGGACGGAGGCACTAATGAAAAACTGTTTTTT. The encoded protein is CASSQDQDGGTNEKLFF.

The V gene is TRBV4-2, the J gene TRBJ1-1; D is uncertain. The length of the CDR3 is 16 residues. Germline V gene sequence: CDR1 LGHNA, CDR2 YNFKEQ. The V end was cut by 1 base, the J end by 4 bases, with 16 bases between. CDR3 bases: TGTGCCAGCAGCCAAGTCCGGACCGGGCGGGGCACTGAAGCTTTCTTT. Translating it yields CASSQVRTGRGTEAFF.